This T cell receptor (beta chain) comes out of a study of cytomegalovirus exposure and HLA in healthy donors. Study-level findings and limits: Some segments of the V type, notably TRBV6-2 and TRBV6-3, were excluded as indistinguishable.

This CDR3 contains 15 residues. CDR1 SEHNR and CDR2 FQNEAQ come from the germline V gene (reference sequence). V was cut by 7 bases and J by 5 bases, with 18 bases left in between. As regards this clone: The antigen is unknown.

The study ran its PCR with 60 Vbeta and 13 Jbeta primers. TCRdb keeps only in-frame clones here, not all; method: immunoSEQ multiplex PCR. The sample holds around 140,000 clones; around 80% are singletons and the top ten take around 4.3%. The sample was PBMCs. This TCR derives from a man aged 35 to 55 in good health and CMV-seronegative. The chain recombines TRBV7-9 with TRBJ1-3; D unresolved. DNA for the CDR3: TGTGCCAGCATGGAAGCGGACCTCTTACGAAACACCATATATTTT. It encodes CASMEADLLRNTIYF.